This T cell receptor (beta chain) was captured by sequencing in a study of CD4 T cells in relation to SARS-CoV-2 and coronaviruses. Study context: Shared crossreactive spike epitopes were mapped to their HLA restriction. Study-level findings and limits: Around 62% of donors had memory CD4+ clonotypes crossrecognizing SARS-CoV-2 and common cold coronavirus spike. According to naive versus memory sequencing, detected responses are memory recall, not newly primed.

Comments on this clone: What it binds is unknown.

Deep TCR-beta sequencing used DNA from uncultured naive and memory CD4+ T cells. The table came from immunoSEQ multiplex PCR; TCRdb's copy has only in-frame clones and leaves some out. Of about 60,000 clones in the sample, 92% were seen once. Germline loops: CDR1 MDHEN, CDR2 SYDVKM. This CDR3 region has 14 residues. With 4 bases removed from V and 2 bases from J, the gap between germline ends came to 12 bases. The TCR sequence derives from an adult with COVID-19. The sample was naive CD4+ T cells from PBMCs. Sample subset: naive CD4+ T cells isolated by negative enrichment. V and J are TRBV28 and TRBJ2-7, with unresolved D. The CDR3 is CASSSPSFTYEQYF. The DNA for the CDR3 is TGTGCCAGCAGTTCCCCTAGTTTCACCTACGAGCAGTACTTC.